This T cell receptor beta chain originates from a study of glioma-infiltrating T cells (dated by TCRdb to 2016 to 2017). A note on the overall study: Low-grade gliomas were WHO grade II oligodendrogliomas or astrocytomas, and glioblastomas were WHO grade IV tumors sampled at initial rather than recurrent diagnosis. Dexamethasone was administered to glioma patients for six or fewer days before surgery. The sequencing target for blood libraries was 4.5- to 10-fold coverage of about a million peripheral T cells. Sequencing of TCR alpha- and beta-chain repertoires was performed on glioma tissue, on non-neoplastic brain tissue, and on matched peripheral blood mononuclear cells. To measure divergence between tissue and blood T-cell populations, each tissue-infiltrating repertoire was compared with the peripheral blood repertoire of the same patient. The paired cohort was made up of three low-grade glioma patients, eight primary glioblastoma patients and three non-glioma patients who contributed non-neoplastic brain tissue.

Concerning this clonotype: No antigen is known for it. No base quality information exists; no much larger clone differs at one position.

General conclusions and limits of the study: Small numbers underpinned the group comparisons: roughly 8 glioblastoma patients, three low-grade glioma patients and three non-neoplastic patients. VJ-independent divergence between tissue and blood was below expectation in non-neoplastic patients but above expectation in all gliomas, especially low-grade gliomas. Very few CDR3 sequences were found to be shared between tissue and blood, and this scarcity was attributed to high CDR3 diversity and limited sampling. A signature set of shared blood CDR3 motifs marked patients with low tissue-blood divergence and was depleted in highly divergent patients.

V loses 3 bases, J loses 5 bases, and the germline ends lie 16 bases apart. The CDR3 covers 15 residues, taking in both the cysteine and the phenylalanine. The kept DNA is CDR3 alone, 45 bases in frame from the first base. Sequences MDHEN (CDR1) and SYDVKM (CDR2) are obtained from the germline V gene. Immediately after resection, surgical brain or tumor specimens were cryofrozen in liquid nitrogen, and peripheral blood cells were collected at the same time. The iRepertoire nested amplicon-rescue multiplex PCR (arm-PCR) platform was used to amplify TCR alpha and beta CDR3 regions from RNA. One-step reverse transcription and amplification used about 100-400 ng of tissue mRNA or PBMC total RNA as input. Following bead purification, Illumina adapters were added through a secondary multiplex PCR, and the libraries were then gel-purified between 200 and 400 bp. Demultiplexing relied on internal 6-nucleotide barcodes carried by the libraries. Libraries were sequenced on an Illumina MiSeq with 2x220 or 2x250 nucleotide paired-end reads. Processing in the source paper ran as follows. FLASH 1.2.11 was used to merge paired reads, and BWA-MEM then aligned the reads to the GRCh37 human genome before TRA and TRB reads were extracted. For V and J assignment, an IMGT-derived reference of cassette sequences and CDR3 motifs that included pseudogenes was used. Reads were translated in three frames, and productive CDR3s were defined by a C…FGXG motif without stop codons. A clonotype was defined as a unique combination of a V-J cassette pair and a CDR3 amino acid sequence. Hamming distance filtering was applied to reads, with thresholds set by the sequence error rate of each sample in mapped regions. TCRdb reworked the public reads: Q25 trimming with fastp, MiXCR clone assembly, productive beta chains retained. For every CDR3 protein sequence, its rows merge into one entry that carries the most common genes and DNA. TCRdb's processing, not the study's, gives the V and J calls here. The sample table contains 300,000 to 450,000 distinct CDR3 sequences; only one count was recorded for about two fifths of them. Approximately 12% of the sample is held by the ten biggest clonotypes.

Sample: glioma tissue, nonneoplastic brain tissue, or PBMCs (not recorded which). The V and J segments used are TRBV28 and TRBJ2-5; TRBD1 is possibly the D segment (5 matching bases). The sequence was collected from a human donor with low-grade glioma or glioblastoma, undergoing nonglioma brain surgery, or in good health (not recorded which). CDR3 loop: CASSLVGQGLETQYF. The DNA is as follows: TGTGCCAGCAGTTTGGTCGGGCAGGGTCTGGAGACCCAGTACTTC.